A selection of T cell receptor beta chains follows, all from one sample in a study of technical replicates of blood from several donors. Only in-frame clones appear in the TCRdb table, and some are missing; sequencing was by immunoSEQ multiplex PCR. Here the sample spans some 14,000 clones, about four fifths being singletons. Material: PBMCs. Receptor source: a human donor in good health. CDR3s include the opening cysteine and the closing phenylalanine or tryptophan. A D gene is named only where the DNA matches it firmly. Expanded clones are given a class, and other clones once, few, many or no size at all.

>TRBV7-6|TRBJ2-1|16|NA|TRBD2
TGTGCCAGCAGCTCGGGACTAGCGGGAGGTATCAATGAGCAGTTCTTC
CASSSGLAGGINEQFF
>TRBV28|TRBJ1-2|13|once|NA
TGTGCCAGCATGCCCGGACAGAACTATGGCTACACCTTC
CASMPGQNYGYTF
>TRBV19|TRBJ1-5|18|NA|TRBD1
TGTGCCAGTAGTACTCGGGACAGGGTTGGAAACAGCAATCAGCCCCAGCATTTT
CASSTRDRVGNSNQPQHF
>TRBV30|TRBJ2-2|14|NA|TRBD1
TGTGCCTGGCTACCGGGACAGGGATCGGGGGAGCTGTTTTTT
CAWLPGQGSGELFF
>TRBV27|TRBJ2-5|15|once|NA
TGTGCCAGCAGGACAGGGAGTTCTAGCGTAGAGACCCAGTACTTC
CASRTGSSSVETQYF
>TRBV10-3|TRBJ2-3|14|NA|TRBD2
TGTGCCATCAGGTCTAGCGGGGGGGGTGGTACGCAGTATTTT
CAIRSSGGGGTQYF
>TRBV1|TRBJ1-4|14|NA|NA
TGCACCAGCAGCCAATCGGCGCGGTCGGAAAAACTGTTTTTT
CTSSQSARSEKLFF
>TRBV7-2|TRBJ2-3|12|NA|NA
TGTGCCAGCAGCCCCTTCACAGATACGCAGTATTTT
CASSPFTDTQYF
>TRBV27|TRBJ2-7|16|NA|TRBD1
TGTGCCAGCAGTTCCTCTCCCGGGACAGGGTCCTACGAGCAGTACTTC
CASSSSPGTGSYEQYF
>TRBV6-5|TRBJ1-1|12|NA|TRBD1
TGTGCCAGCAGTTGGGGACAGGGGGTAGCTTTCTTT
CASSWGQGVAFF
>TRBV6-5|TRBJ2-5|15|NA|TRBD2
TGTGCCAGCAGTTCCCAGGGACTAGCTGTGGGGACCCAGTACTTC
CASSSQGLAVGTQYF
>TRBV29-1|TRBJ2-3|16|NA|TRBD2
TGCAGCGTTGAATACCCTAGCGGGAGGGTGACAGATACGCAGTATTTT
CSVEYPSGRVTDTQYF
>TRBV6-4|TRBJ2-2|14|NA|NA
TGTGCCAGCAGTGACTCCCCAGGGGCCGGGGAGCTGTTTTTT
CASSDSPGAGELFF
>TRBV11-2|TRBJ2-5|19|NA|NA
TGTGCCAGCAGCTTAGTCCCCGGCACACAGGGTAGGGTTCAAGAGACCCAGTACTTC
CASSLVPGTQGRVQETQYF
>TRBV30|TRBJ1-2|15|NA|NA
TGTGCCTGGAGGGACAGCGAAGTCTTTAACTATGGCTACACCTTC
CAWRDSEVFNYGYTF
>TRBV9|TRBJ1-4|14|NA|NA
TGTGCCAGCAGCGTAAGACAAAAGAACGAAAAACTGTTTTTT
CASSVRQKNEKLFF
>TRBV2|TRBJ2-2|16|NA|TRBD1
TGTGCCAGCAATCGACAGGGGGCGGACAACACCGGGGAGCTGTTTTTT
CASNRQGADNTGELFF
>TRBV29-1|TRBJ2-5|19|NA|TRBD1
TGCAGCGTTGTTGGGTTCACAGGGACAGGGCATGGATACCAAGAGACCCAGTACTTC
CSVVGFTGTGHGYQETQYF
>TRBV19|TRBJ2-5|15|NA|TRBD1
TGTGCCAGTAGCCCAAACAGGGGTGGGCAAGAGACCCAGTACTTC
CASSPNRGGQETQYF
>TRBV9|TRBJ2-3|15|NA|TRBD2
TGTGCCAGCAGCGAGCTGTCAGGGCCGGGAGGTACGCAGTATTTT
CASSELSGPGGTQYF
>TRBV7-2|TRBJ2-2|17|NA|TRBD2
TGTGCCAGCAGCTTTGGGACTAGCGGGAGTCCGGGCGGGGAGCTGTTTTTT
CASSFGTSGSPGGELFF
>TRBV6-5|TRBJ2-7|15|once|TRBD2
TGTGCCAGCAGTTACTCGCTAGCGGGAACCTACGAGCAGTACTTC
CASSYSLAGTYEQYF
>TRBV5-1|TRBJ1-2|14|NA|TRBD1
TGCGCCAGCAGCTTACGTGACAGGGAAGTAGCCTACACCTTC
CASSLRDREVAYTF
>TRBV15|TRBJ2-1|15|NA|TRBD1
TGTGCCACCAGCAGAGATCAGGGGGCGGGTAATGAGCAGTTCTTC
CATSRDQGAGNEQFF
>TRBV10-3|TRBJ1-1|15|once|NA
TGTGCCATCAGTGAGTCGGGGGCAGCTAACACTGAAGCTTTCTTT
CAISESGAANTEAFF
>TRBV28|TRBJ2-2|17|NA|TRBD2
TGTGCCAGCAGTCCCCCCCTAGCGGAAATGAACACCGGGGAGCTGTTTTTT
CASSPPLAEMNTGELFF
>TRBV6-5|TRBJ2-5|11|NA|NA
TGTGCCAGCAGTCTCGGAGGGAGGCAGTACTTC
CASSLGGRQYF